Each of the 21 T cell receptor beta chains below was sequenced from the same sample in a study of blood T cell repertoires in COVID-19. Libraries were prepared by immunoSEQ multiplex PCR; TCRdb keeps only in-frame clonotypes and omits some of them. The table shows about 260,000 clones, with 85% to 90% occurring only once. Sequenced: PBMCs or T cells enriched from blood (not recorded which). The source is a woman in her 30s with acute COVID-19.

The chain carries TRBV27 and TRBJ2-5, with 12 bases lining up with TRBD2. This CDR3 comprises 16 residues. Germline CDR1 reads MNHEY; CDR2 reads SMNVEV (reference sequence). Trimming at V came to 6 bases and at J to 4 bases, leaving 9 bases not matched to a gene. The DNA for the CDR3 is TGTGCCAGCAGCGGGGGACTAGCGGGCCCGGGAGAGACCCAGTACTTC. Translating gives CASSGGLAGPGETQYF.

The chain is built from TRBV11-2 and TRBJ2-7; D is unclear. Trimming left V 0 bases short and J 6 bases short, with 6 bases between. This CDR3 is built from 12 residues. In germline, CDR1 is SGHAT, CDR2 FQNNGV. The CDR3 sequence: CASSLEAIEQYF. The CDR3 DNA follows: TGTGCCAGCAGCTTAGAGGCAATCGAGCAGTACTTC.

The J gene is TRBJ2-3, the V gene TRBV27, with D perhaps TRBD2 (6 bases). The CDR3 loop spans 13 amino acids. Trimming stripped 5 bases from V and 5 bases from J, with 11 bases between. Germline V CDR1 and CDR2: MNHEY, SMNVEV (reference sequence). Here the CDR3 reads CASSRSAGDTQYF. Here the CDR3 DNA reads TGTGCCAGCAGTCGATCAGCGGGAGATACGCAGTATTTT.

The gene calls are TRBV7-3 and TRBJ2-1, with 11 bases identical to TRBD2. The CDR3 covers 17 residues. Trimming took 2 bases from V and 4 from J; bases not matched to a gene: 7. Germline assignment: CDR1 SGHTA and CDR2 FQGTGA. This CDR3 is CASSLQIAGGSYNEQFF. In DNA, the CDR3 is TGTGCCAGCAGCTTACAGATAGCGGGAGGGTCTTACAATGAGCAGTTCTTC.

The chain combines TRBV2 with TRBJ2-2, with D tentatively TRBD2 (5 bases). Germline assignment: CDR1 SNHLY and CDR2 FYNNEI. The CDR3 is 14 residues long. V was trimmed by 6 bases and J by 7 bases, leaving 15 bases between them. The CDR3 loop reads CASRGSGSYGELFF. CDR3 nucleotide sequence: TGTGCCAGCAGGGGGAGTGGATCTTACGGGGAGCTGTTTTTT.

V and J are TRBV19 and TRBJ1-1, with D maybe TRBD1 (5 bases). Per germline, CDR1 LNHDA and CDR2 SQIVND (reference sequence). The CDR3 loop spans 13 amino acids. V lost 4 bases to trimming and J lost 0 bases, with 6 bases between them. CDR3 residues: CASSRQLNTEAFF. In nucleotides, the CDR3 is TGTGCCAGTAGTAGACAGCTGAACACTGAAGCTTTCTTT.

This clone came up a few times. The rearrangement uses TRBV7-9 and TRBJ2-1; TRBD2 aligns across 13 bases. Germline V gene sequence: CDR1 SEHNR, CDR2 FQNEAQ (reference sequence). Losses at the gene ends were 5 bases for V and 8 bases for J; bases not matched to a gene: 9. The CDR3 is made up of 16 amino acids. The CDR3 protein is CASSPGTSGTRDEQFF. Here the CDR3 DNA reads TGTGCCAGCAGCCCCGGGACTAGCGGGACCAGAGATGAGCAGTTCTTC.

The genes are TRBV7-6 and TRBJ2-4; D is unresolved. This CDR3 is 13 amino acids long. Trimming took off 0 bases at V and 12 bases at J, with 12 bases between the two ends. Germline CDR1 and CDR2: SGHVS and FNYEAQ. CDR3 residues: CASSLAERRHQYF. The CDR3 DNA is TGTGCCAGCAGCTTAGCGGAGCGACGTCATCAGTACTTC.

The CDR3, as DNA: TGTGCCAGCAGTTTAAGGACAGGGAGCACTGAAGCTTTCTTT. This encodes CASSLRTGSTEAFF. V and J are TRBV6-5 and TRBJ1-1; TRBD1 aligns across 8 bases. The germline CDR1 and CDR2 sequences are MNHEY and SVGAGI. Trimming at V came to 4 bases and at J to 4 bases, leaving 5 bases not matched to a gene. This CDR3 has 14 amino acids.

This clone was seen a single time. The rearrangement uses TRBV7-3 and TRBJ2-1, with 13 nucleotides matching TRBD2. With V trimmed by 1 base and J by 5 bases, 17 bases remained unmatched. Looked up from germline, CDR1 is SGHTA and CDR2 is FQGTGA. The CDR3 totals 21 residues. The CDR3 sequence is CASSLIGTSGDLRRLDNEQFF. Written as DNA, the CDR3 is TGTGCCAGCAGCTTAATAGGGACTAGCGGGGACCTCCGGCGGTTGGACAATGAGCAGTTCTTC.

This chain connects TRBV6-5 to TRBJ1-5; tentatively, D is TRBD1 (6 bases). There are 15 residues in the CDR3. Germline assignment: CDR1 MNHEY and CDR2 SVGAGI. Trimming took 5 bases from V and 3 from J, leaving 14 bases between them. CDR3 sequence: CASSLTDRSNQPQHF. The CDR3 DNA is TGTGCCAGCAGTCTGACCGACAGGTCCAATCAGCCCCAGCATTTT.

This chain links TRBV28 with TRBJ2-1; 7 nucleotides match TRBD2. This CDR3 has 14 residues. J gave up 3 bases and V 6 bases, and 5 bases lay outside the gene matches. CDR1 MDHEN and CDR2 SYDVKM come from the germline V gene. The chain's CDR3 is CASSGAGDYNEQFF. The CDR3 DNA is TGTGCCAGCAGCGGGGCGGGAGACTACAATGAGCAGTTCTTC. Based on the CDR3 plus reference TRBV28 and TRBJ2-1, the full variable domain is DVKVTQSSRYLVKRTGEKVFLECVQDMDHENMFWYRQDPGLGLRLIYFSYDVKMKEKGDIPEGYSVSREKKERFSLILESASTNQTSMYLCASSGAGDYNEQFFGPGTRLTVL.

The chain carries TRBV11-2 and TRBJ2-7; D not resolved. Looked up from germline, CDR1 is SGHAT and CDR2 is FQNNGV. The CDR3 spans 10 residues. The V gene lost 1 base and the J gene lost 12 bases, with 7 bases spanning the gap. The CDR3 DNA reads TGTGCCAGCAGCTTAGTTGAGTCGTACTTC. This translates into CASSLVESYF.

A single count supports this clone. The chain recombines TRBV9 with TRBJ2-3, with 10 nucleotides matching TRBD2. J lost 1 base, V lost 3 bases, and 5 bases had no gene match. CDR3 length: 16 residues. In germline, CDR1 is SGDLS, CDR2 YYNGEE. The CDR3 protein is CASSEELAGRTDTQYF. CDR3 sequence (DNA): TGTGCCAGCAGCGAGGAACTAGCGGGACGCACAGATACGCAGTATTTT.

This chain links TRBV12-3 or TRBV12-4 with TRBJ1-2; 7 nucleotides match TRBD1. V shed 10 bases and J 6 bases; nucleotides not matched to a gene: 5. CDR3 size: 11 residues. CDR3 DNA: TGTGCCACCAGACAGGGCCATGGCTACACCTTC. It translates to CATRQGHGYTF.

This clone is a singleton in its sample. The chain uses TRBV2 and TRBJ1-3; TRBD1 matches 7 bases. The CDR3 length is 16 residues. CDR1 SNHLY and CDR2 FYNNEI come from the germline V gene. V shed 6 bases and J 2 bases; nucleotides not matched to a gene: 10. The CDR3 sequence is CASSPQGSVPGNTIYF. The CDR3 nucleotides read TGTGCCAGCAGCCCACAGGGGTCAGTCCCTGGAAACACCATATATTTT.

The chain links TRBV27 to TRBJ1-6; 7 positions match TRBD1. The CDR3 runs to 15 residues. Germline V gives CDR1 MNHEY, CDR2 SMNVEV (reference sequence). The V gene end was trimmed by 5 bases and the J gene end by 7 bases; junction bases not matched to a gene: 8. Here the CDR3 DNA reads TGTGCCAGCAGTCCCATTGGGACAGCAAATTCACCCCTCCACTTT. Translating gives CASSPIGTANSPLHF.

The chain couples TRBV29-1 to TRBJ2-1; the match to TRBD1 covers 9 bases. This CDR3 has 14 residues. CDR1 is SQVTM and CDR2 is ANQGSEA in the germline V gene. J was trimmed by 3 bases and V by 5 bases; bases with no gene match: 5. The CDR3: CSVCRDRDYNEQFF. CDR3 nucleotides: TGCAGCGTTTGCCGGGACAGGGACTACAATGAGCAGTTCTTC.

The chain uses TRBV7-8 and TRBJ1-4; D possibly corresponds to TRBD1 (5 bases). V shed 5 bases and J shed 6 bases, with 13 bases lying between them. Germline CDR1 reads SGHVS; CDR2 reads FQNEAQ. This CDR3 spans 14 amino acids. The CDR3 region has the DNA TGTGCCAGCAGCCAGGGAGGGGCGCATGAAAAACTGTTTTTT. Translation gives CASSQGGAHEKLFF. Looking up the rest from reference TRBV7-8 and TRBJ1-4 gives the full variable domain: GAGVSQSPRYKVAKRGQDVALRCDPISGHVSLFWYQQALGQGPEFLTYFQNEAQLDKSGLPSDRFFAERPEGSVSTLKIQRTQQEDSAVYLCASSQGGAHEKLFFGSGTQLSVL.

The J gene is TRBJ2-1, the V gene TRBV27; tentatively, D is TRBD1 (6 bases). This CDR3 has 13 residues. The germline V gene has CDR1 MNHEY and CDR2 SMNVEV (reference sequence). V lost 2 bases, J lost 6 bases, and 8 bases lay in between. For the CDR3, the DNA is TGTGCCAGCAGTTTAACAGGGATCAATGAGCAGTTCTTC. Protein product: CASSLTGINEQFF.

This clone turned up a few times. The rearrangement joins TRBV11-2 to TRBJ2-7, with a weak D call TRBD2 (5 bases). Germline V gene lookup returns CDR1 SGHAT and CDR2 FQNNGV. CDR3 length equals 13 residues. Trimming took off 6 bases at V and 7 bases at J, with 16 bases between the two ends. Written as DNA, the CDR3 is TGTGCCAGCAGGGGAACGGGGTTGGGGGAGCAGTACTTC. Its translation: CASRGTGLGEQYF.